The TCR beta chain under discussion was sequenced for a study of blood T cell repertoires in COVID-19. CDR1 and CDR2 from the germline V gene are KGHSH and LQKENI. The ends were cut back, 6 bases at V and 0 bases at J, with 6 bases in the middle. The CDR3 is made up of 12 amino acids. Method: immunoSEQ multiplex PCR; TCRdb's copy keeps in-frame clones and lacks some. The data contain about 83,000 clones, around 90% of them singletons. The chain couples TRBV18 to TRBJ2-7; D is unclear. The sample comprised peripheral blood. The TCR comes from a man in his fifties or sixties with acute or convalescent COVID-19. CDR3 protein: CASSLSSYEQYF. CDR3 DNA sequence: TGTGCCAGCTCCCTCAGCTCCTACGAGCAGTACTTC.